The following is a T cell receptor beta chain sequence with its context. Its binding antigen is unknown. No quality values exist for individual bases; no much larger clone is one base distant. The data were obtained in a study of CD8 T cells in Susac syndrome (dated by TCRdb to between 2018 and 2021). General notes on the study: The study used repertoire sequencing to test whether antigen drove CD8+ T cell activation and differentiation in Susac syndrome. CD8+ T cell repertoire clonality was compared between approximately 12 healthy donors, roughly 14 Susac syndrome patients and roughly 15 multiple sclerosis patients.

General conclusions and limits of the study: The study acknowledged that relatively few individuals were included in the TCR sequencing and HLA analysis.

A distance of 12 bases separates the germline ends of V and J, which lose 2 bases and 5 bases respectively. The CDR3 measures 14 amino acids from cysteine to phenylalanine. The read is trimmed to its CDR3 DNA, 42 bases read in frame from base 1. CDR1 and CDR2, per the germline V gene, are ENHRY and SYGVKD. Peripheral blood CD8+ and CD4+ T cells from healthy donors, Susac syndrome patients and multiple sclerosis patients were profiled by high-throughput TCR beta sequencing. Healthy donors were age- and sex-matched controls. Bulk CD8+ and CD4+ T cells were purified magnetically by negative isolation, whereas CD8+ TEMRA cells were enriched by FACS. Blood was drawn into EDTA tubes, processed within 24 hours, and PBMCs were isolated by density gradient centrifugation. PBMCs intended for TCR sequencing were cryopreserved in liquid nitrogen and were subsequently thawed in a 37 degrees C water bath. The sorted or isolated CD4+, CD8+ and CD8+ TEMRA cells had a purity of 90% or higher.

RNA was extracted using the RNeasy kit, and about 0.5 to 1 ug of the RNA was reverse transcribed with random hexamers. TCR beta CDR3 regions were amplified with the immunoSEQ multiplex PCR assay covering 54 Vbeta and 13 Jbeta segments. PCR amplification bias was corrected using a synthetic template baseline for primer optimization and computational correction. On the authors' methods: Only productive sequences were kept, with reads annotated to V, D and J genes according to IMGT and analyzed in immunoSEQ Analyzer. Clonality was calculated as one minus the Shannon entropy normalized by log2 of the number of productive unique sequences. Public and private clones were assessed among the 100 most prevalent clones of each patient and control. Clones were defined as Susac-specific when absent from the healthy and MS cohorts, from approximately 1,100 published viral clones and from other ImmuneACCESS disease sequences. In-frame beta chains were kept once TCRdb had trimmed the public reads at Q25 with fastp and called clones with MiXCR. All rows with the same CDR3 protein become a single entry with the most common DNA and genes. TCRdb assigned the V and J calls; the authors' analysis was not used. For this sample the table gives some 120,000 distinct CDR3 sequences, of which roughly 90% were detected only once. Over 0.1% of the sample belongs to the ten largest clones.

Source material: CD8+ T cells from PBMCs. The V and J genes are TRBV10-3 and TRBJ2-5; TRBD1 is a possible D gene, resting on 6 matching bases. The sequence was obtained from a human donor in good health. The DNA sequence is as follows: TGTGCCATCAGTGAGACAGGGATGAGGGAGACCCAGTACTTC. This gives the protein CAISETGMRETQYF.